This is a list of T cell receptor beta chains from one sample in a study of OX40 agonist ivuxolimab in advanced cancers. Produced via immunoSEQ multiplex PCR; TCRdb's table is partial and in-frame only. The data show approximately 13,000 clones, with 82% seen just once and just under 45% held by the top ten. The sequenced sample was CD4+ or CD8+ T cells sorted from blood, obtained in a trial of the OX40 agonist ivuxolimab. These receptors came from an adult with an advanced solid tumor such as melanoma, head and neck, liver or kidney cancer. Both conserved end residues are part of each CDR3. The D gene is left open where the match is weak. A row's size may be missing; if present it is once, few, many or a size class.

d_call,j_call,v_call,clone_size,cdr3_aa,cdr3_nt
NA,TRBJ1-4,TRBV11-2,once,CASSLGTLEDEKLFF,TGTGCCAGCAGCTTAGGGACCTTGGAGGATGAAAAACTGTTTTTT
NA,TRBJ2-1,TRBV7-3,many,CASSLGVLGEQFF,TGTGCCAGCAGCTTAGGGGTCCTCGGTGAGCAGTTCTTC
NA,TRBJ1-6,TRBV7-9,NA,CASSFPGPNNSPLHF,TGTGCCAGCAGCTTCCCCGGTCCAAATAATTCACCCCTCCACTTT
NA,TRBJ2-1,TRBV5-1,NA,CASTYTSSYNEQFF,TGCGCCAGCACCTACACTAGCTCCTACAATGAGCAGTTCTTC
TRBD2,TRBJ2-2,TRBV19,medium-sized,CASLTSGRAWTGELFF,TGTGCCAGCCTCACTAGCGGGAGGGCTTGGACCGGGGAGCTGTTTTTT
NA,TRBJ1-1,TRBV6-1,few,CASKTTGRNTEAFF,TGTGCCAGCAAAACTACCGGCAGGAACACTGAAGCTTTCTTT
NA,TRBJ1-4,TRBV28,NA,CASSLGVGRGLFF,TGTGCCAGCAGTTTGGGGGTCGGCCGGGGACTGTTTTTT
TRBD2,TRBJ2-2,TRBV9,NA,CASSATSGEATGELFF,TGTGCCAGCAGCGCAACTAGCGGGGAGGCCACCGGGGAGCTGTTTTTT
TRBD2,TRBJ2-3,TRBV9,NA,CASSAGGQDTQYF,TGTGCCAGCAGCGCGGGAGGCCAAGATACGCAGTATTTT
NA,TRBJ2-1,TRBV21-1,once,CAPSLVLILEQFF,TGTGCCCCCAGCCTAGTGCTTATTTTAGAGCAGTTCTTC
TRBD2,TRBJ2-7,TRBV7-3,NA,CASSLGEGTPFHDEQYF,TGTGCCAGCAGCTTAGGGGAGGGGACTCCTTTTCACGACGAGCAGTACTTC
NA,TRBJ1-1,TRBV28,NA,CASSLGQVGTEAFF,TGTGCCAGCAGTCTCGGACAAGTTGGCACTGAAGCTTTCTTT
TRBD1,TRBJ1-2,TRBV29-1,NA,CSVLTQGSPIYGYTF,TGCAGCGTCCTCACACAGGGGTCCCCTATCTATGGCTACACCTTC
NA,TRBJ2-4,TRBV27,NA,CASSTETGLALNF,TGTGCCAGCAGTACCGAGACAGGCTTGGCTCTTAACTTC
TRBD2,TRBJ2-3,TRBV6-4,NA,CASSDSASGGTDTQYF,TGTGCCAGCAGTGACTCGGCTAGCGGGGGCACAGATACGCAGTATTTT
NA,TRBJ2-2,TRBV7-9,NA,CASSLDGTGELFF,TGTGCCAGCAGTCTGGACGGTACCGGGGAGCTGTTTTTT
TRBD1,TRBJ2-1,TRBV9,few,CASSPGQGGGNEQFF,TGTGCCAGCAGCCCTGGACAGGGGGGAGGCAATGAGCAGTTCTTC
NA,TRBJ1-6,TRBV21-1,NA,CASSKSFSVLRGNNSPLHF,TGTGCCAGCAGCAAATCTTTCTCTGTGCTGCGGGGAAATAATTCACCCCTCCACTTT
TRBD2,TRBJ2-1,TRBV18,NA,CASSPPVSGRGDEQFF,TGTGCCAGCTCACCACCTGTAAGCGGGAGAGGGGATGAGCAGTTCTTC
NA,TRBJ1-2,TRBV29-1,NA,CSVIETGAVGYTF,TGCAGCGTTATAGAGACAGGTGCGGTTGGCTACACCTTC
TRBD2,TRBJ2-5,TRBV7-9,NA,CASSLVTGGEQETQYF,TGTGCCAGCAGCTTAGTAACGGGAGGGGAGCAAGAGACCCAGTACTTC
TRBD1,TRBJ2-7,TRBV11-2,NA,CASSDRDRYYEQYF,TGTGCCAGCAGCGACCGGGACAGGTACTACGAGCAGTACTTC
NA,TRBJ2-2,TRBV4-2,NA,CASSPGDWLVTGELFF,TGTGCCAGCAGCCCGGGGGACTGGCTTGTTACCGGGGAGCTGTTTTTT
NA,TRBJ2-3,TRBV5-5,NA,CASSLSPNTDTQYF,TGTGCCAGCAGCTTGTCCCCCAACACAGATACGCAGTATTTT
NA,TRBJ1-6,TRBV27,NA,CASSLSIAGLSPLHF,TGTGCCAGCAGTTTATCGATAGCAGGGTTGTCACCCCTCCACTTT
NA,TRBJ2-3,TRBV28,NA,CASTPGADTQYF,TGTGCCAGCACCCCGGGGGCAGATACGCAGTATTTT
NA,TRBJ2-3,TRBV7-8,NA,CASSLALAARTDTQYF,TGTGCCAGCAGCTTAGCGCTAGCAGCCCGCACAGATACGCAGTATTTT
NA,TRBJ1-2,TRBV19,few,CASSPSDGRPPYTF,TGTGCCAGTAGTCCATCGGACGGCCGGCCTCCCTACACCTTC
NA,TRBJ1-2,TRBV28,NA,CASSNRDNNYGYTF,TGTGCCAGCAGTAACCGGGACAATAACTATGGCTACACCTTC
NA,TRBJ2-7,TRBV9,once,CASSVGSEAVGEQYF,TGTGCCAGCAGCGTAGGTTCTGAGGCCGTAGGGGAGCAGTACTTC
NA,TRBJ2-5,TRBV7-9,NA,CASSLDGGVQETQYF,TGTGCCAGCAGCTTAGACGGCGGGGTGCAAGAGACCCAGTACTTC
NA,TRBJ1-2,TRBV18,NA,CASSLSTANYGYTF,TGTGCCAGCTCACTAAGTACAGCTAACTATGGCTACACCTTC
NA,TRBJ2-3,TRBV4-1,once,CASSQDLGYPSTDTQYF,TGCGCCAGCAGCCAAGATCTGGGATACCCTAGCACAGATACGCAGTATTTT
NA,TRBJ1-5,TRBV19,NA,CASSIGDTYSNQPQHF,TGTGCCAGTAGTATCGGGGACACATATAGCAATCAGCCCCAGCATTTT
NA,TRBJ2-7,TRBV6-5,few,CASRGSSNSYEQYF,TGTGCCAGCAGGGGAAGCTCCAACTCCTACGAGCAGTACTTC
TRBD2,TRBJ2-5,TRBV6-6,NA,CASSDRASGAETQYF,TGTGCCAGCAGTGACCGGGCTAGCGGGGCGGAGACCCAGTACTTC
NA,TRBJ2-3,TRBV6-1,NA,CASSEAPTGNTDTQYF,TGTGCCAGCAGTGAAGCGCCGACGGGGAACACAGATACGCAGTATTTT
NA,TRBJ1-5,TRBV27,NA,CASSPGSSNQPQHF,TGTGCCAGCAGTCCGGGGAGTAGCAATCAGCCCCAGCATTTT
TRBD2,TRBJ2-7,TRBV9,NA,CASSVGGLGSHEQYF,TGTGCCAGCAGCGTAGGGGGACTAGGCTCCCACGAGCAGTACTTC
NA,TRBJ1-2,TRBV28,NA,CASRIRIGSYGYTF,TGTGCCAGCAGGATTAGGATAGGAAGCTATGGCTACACCTTC
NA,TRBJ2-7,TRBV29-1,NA,CSVWDIQSYEQYF,TGCAGCGTTTGGGACATACAGTCCTACGAGCAGTACTTC